This T cell receptor (beta chain) was found in a study of blood T cell repertoires in COVID-19. This clone has just a few counts. The CDR3 spans 15 residues. After removal of 3 bases from V and 2 bases from J, the junction contained 4 bases not matched to a gene. Per germline, CDR1 SGDLS and CDR2 YYNGEE. Authors' processing steps: Amplification with reference gene primers provided the estimates of nucleated cell counts. Repertoires were generated with immunoSEQ multiplex PCR, while TCRdb's copy carries only in-frame clones and drops some. The V and J calls and the clone size are those of that table, but D and trimming were determined from the DNA. The top ten hold 8% to 9% of the sample, which has about 220,000 clones, around 86% seen once.

This sequence was found in a woman at least 80 years old with COVID-19, enrolled during active disease. The sample consisted of peripheral blood. V is TRBV9 and J is TRBJ1-4, with 7 positions matching TRBD1. CDR3 amino acids: CASSAGGQTNEKLFF. The DNA of the CDR3 is TGTGCCAGCAGCGCCGGGGGACAGACTAATGAAAAACTGTTTTTT.